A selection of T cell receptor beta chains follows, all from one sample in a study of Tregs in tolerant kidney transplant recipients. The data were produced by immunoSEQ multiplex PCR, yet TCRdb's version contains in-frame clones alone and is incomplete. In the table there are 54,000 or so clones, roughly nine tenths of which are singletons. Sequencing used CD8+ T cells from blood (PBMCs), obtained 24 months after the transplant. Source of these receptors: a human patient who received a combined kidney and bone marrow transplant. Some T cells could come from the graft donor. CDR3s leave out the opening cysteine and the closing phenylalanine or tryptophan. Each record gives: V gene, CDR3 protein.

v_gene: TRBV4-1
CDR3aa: ASSHNRDTDTQY

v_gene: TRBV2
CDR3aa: ATLGGTGELF

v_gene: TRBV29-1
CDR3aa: SASGGRTYEQY

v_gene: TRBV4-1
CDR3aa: ASSQIPGQGNTEAF

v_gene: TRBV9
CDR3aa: ASSSMTGEPQH

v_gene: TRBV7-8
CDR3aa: ASSLGKGDYGYT

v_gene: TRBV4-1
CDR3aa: ASSQVSRGGPDTQY

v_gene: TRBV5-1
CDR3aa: ASSFRDRVRKQY

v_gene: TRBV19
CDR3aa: ASSIWGVYNEQF

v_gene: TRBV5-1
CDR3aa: ASSLLRGEMEAF

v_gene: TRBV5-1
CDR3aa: ASSLPSWNTGELF

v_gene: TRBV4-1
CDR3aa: ASKGLTGSVGGYT

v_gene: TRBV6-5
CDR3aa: ASKEGDESYEQY

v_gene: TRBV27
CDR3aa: ASSYPWWAIYNSPLH

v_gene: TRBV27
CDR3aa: ASSFGITGVNSPLH